One sample yielded the 21 T cell receptor beta chains listed below, sequenced in a study of OX40 agonist ivuxolimab in advanced cancers. Sequencing was performed with immunoSEQ multiplex PCR; in TCRdb, only in-frame clones are kept and a portion is missing. The data contain 80,000 or so clones, around 83% of them singletons. Sequencing used CD4+ or CD8+ T cells sorted from blood, obtained in a trial of the OX40 agonist ivuxolimab. Receptor source: an adult with an advanced solid tumor such as melanoma, head and neck, liver or kidney cancer.

CDR3 amino acids: CASSSDRAGQPQHF. The CDR3 DNA is TGTGCCAGCAGCTCCGACAGGGCTGGACAGCCCCAGCATTTT. The chain combines TRBV28 with TRBJ1-5; 7 bases agree with TRBD1. The V gene end was trimmed by 6 bases and the J gene end by 7 bases; junction bases not matched to a gene: 9. CDR3 length equals 14 residues. In germline, CDR1 is MDHEN, CDR2 SYDVKM. Full variable domain (missing parts from reference TRBV28 and TRBJ1-5): DVKVTQSSRYLVKRTGEKVFLECVQDMDHENMFWYRQDPGLGLRLIYFSYDVKMKEKGDIPEGYSVSREKKERFSLILESASTNQTSMYLCASSSDRAGQPQHFGDGTRLSIL.

The J gene is TRBJ1-2, the V gene TRBV28, with 8 bases matching TRBD1. The CDR3 sequence is 15 residues long. The V segment lost 7 bases and the J segment 0 bases; nucleotides outside the gene matches: 7. CDR1 is MDHEN and CDR2 is SYDVKM in the germline V gene. The CDR3 DNA reads as TGTGCCAGCAACCGACAGGGGTTACCTAACTATGGCTACACCTTC. Its protein product is CASNRQGLPNYGYTF.

The rearrangement uses TRBV5-4 and TRBJ1-4; unclear D gene. CDR1 SGHNT and CDR2 YYREEE come from the germline V gene (reference sequence). This CDR3 region has 12 residues. V was clipped by 0 bases and J by 14 bases, with 11 bases between them. The CDR3 sequence: CASSLDRAGLFF. The CDR3 DNA is TGTGCCAGCAGCTTGGATAGGGCGGGGCTGTTTTTT.

The chain couples TRBV18 to TRBJ1-2, with 7 bases identical to TRBD1. The CDR3 contains 13 residues. V lost 3 bases, J lost 6 bases, and 4 bases stayed unmatched. Germline assignment: CDR1 KGHSH and CDR2 LQKENI. CDR3 loop: CASSPPTGNGYTF. CDR3 sequence (DNA): TGTGCCAGCTCACCGCCGACAGGGAATGGCTACACCTTC.

This clone occurred once. One base away lies a much larger clone, so this may be a sequencing read error. J is TRBJ1-1 and V is TRBV11-2; D is undetermined. V lost 2 bases and J lost 5, with 6 bases in between. There are 12 residues in the CDR3. Per the germline V gene, CDR1 is SGHAT and CDR2 is FQNNGV. The CDR3, as DNA: TGTGCCAGCAGCTTAAGTGGGACTGAAGCTTTCTTT. Protein sequence: CASSLSGTEAFF.

The chain joins TRBV7-6 to TRBJ2-1; possibly TRBD1 for D (5 bases). The germline V gene encodes CDR1 SGHVS and CDR2 FNYEAQ. V lost 0 bases to trimming and J lost 4 bases, with 13 bases between them. This CDR3 contains 16 residues. This CDR3 reads CASSLAAHRQYNEQFF. The CDR3 bases are TGTGCCAGCAGCTTAGCGGCCCACAGGCAATACAATGAGCAGTTCTTC. Full variable domain (missing parts from reference TRBV7-6 and TRBJ2-1): GAGVSQSPRYKVTKRGQDVALRCDPISGHVSLYWYRQALGQGPEFLTYFNYEAQQDKSGLPNDRFSAERPEGSISTLTIQRTEQRDSAMYRCASSLAAHRQYNEQFFGPGTRLTVL.

J is TRBJ2-3 and V is TRBV27; D is unclear. V dropped 0 bases and J dropped 1 base, with 8 bases sitting between them. The germline gives CDR1 MNHEY, CDR2 SMNVEV (reference sequence). This CDR3 has 15 residues. The CDR3 loop reads CASSLSGLRTDTQYF. DNA for the CDR3: TGTGCCAGCAGTTTATCGGGCCTCCGCACAGATACGCAGTATTTT.

The gene calls are TRBV15 and TRBJ2-5; D is perhaps TRBD2 (5 bases). V lost 5 bases to trimming and J lost 2 bases, with 12 bases between them. The CDR3 consists of 14 residues. CDR1 is LNHNV and CDR2 is YYDKDF in the germline V gene (reference sequence). DNA of the CDR3: TGTGCCACCAGCGAATGGACTTTACAAGAGACCCAGTACTTC. Protein product: CATSEWTLQETQYF.

The CDR3 DNA sequence: TGTGCCAGCAGACTTCGGACAGGGACTGGGGCCAACGTCCTGACTTTC. It specifies CASRLRTGTGANVLTF. The chain joins TRBV28 to TRBJ2-6; 8 bases are a match to TRBD1. V lost 6 bases, J lost 2 bases, and 6 bases stayed unmatched. CDR1 MDHEN and CDR2 SYDVKM come from the germline V gene. The CDR3 length is 16 residues.

This clone showed up just once. The chain has TRBV1 and TRBJ1-5; the DNA was not compared with TRBD1, the D call given in the table. TRBV1 is tagged as a pseudogene. There are 17 residues in the CDR3. CDR3 sequence (DNA): TGCACCAGCAGCCAGGGCAGGGAAGCTTATAGCAATCAGCCCCAGCATTTT. Amino acid sequence: CTSSQGREAYSNQPQHF.

The chain joins TRBV5-1 to TRBJ1-5; D remains unclear. There are 13 residues in the CDR3. The V and J ends lost 1 base and 10 bases respectively, with 12 bases between them. CDR1 is SGHRS and CDR2 is YFSETQ in the germline V gene. CDR3 amino acids: CASSLLPERPQHF. CDR3 DNA: TGCGCCAGCAGCTTGCTCCCAGAACGACCCCAGCATTTT.

This rearrangement joins TRBV28 to TRBJ2-3; 7 bases are a match to TRBD1. This CDR3 spans 16 amino acids. Germline V CDR1 and CDR2: MDHEN, SYDVKM. The V segment lost 7 bases and the J segment 0 bases; nucleotides outside the gene matches: 10. CDR3 protein: CASNPSLGQSTDTQYF. Written as DNA, the CDR3 is TGTGCCAGCAACCCGTCCCTGGGACAGAGCACAGATACGCAGTATTTT.

The genes are TRBV5-3 and TRBJ1-1; a possible D gene is TRBD1 (6 bases). TRBV5-3 belongs to the ORF category, with a function that is uncertain. V was trimmed by 9 bases and J by 0 bases, leaving 18 bases between them. This CDR3 has 15 residues. Here the CDR3 reads CANSSEGGMNTEAFF. Here the CDR3 DNA reads TGTGCCAATTCCAGCGAAGGGGGGATGAACACTGAAGCTTTCTTT.

V gene TRBV5-5 combines with J gene TRBJ1-3; D ambiguous. This CDR3 is 11 amino acids long. The germline CDR1 and CDR2 sequences are SGHKS and YYEKEE (reference sequence). V dropped 5 bases and J dropped 4 bases, with 4 bases sitting between them. In nucleotides, the CDR3 is TGTGCCAGCAGATCAGGAAACACCATATATTTT. This codes for CASRSGNTIYF.

The chain recombines TRBV2 with TRBJ1-4; no clear D gene. In germline, CDR1 is SNHLY, CDR2 FYNNEI. The germline V and J ends were trimmed by 8 bases and 7 bases, with 14 bases remaining between them. This CDR3 is built from 13 residues. The CDR3: CASVSGPGEKLFF. The CDR3 DNA reads TGTGCCAGCGTCAGCGGGCCGGGTGAAAAACTGTTTTTT.

The CDR3, as DNA: TGCGCCAGCAAAAAGGGGAATATAGACTATGGCTACACCTTC. It yields the protein CASKKGNIDYGYTF. This chain uses TRBV10-2 with TRBJ1-2; TRBD1 might be the D (5 bases). Trimming took off 7 bases at V and 3 bases at J, with 15 bases between the two ends. The CDR3 is 14 residues long. Germline V gene data show CDR1 as WSHSY and CDR2 as SAAADI.

The genes are TRBV5-6 and TRBJ2-1; D may be TRBD2 (6 bases). CDR1 is SGHDT and CDR2 is YYEEEE in the germline V gene. This CDR3 spans 16 amino acids. With 3 bases removed from V and 8 bases from J, the gap between germline ends came to 21 bases. The CDR3 reads CASSYQAVGRTHEQFF. Written as DNA, the CDR3 is TGTGCCAGCAGCTACCAGGCAGTCGGGAGAACCCATGAGCAGTTCTTC.

The chain employs TRBV18 and TRBJ2-7, with TRBD2 matching over 7 bases. CDR3 length: 16 amino acids. Germline CDR1 is KGHSH and CDR2 is LQKENI. After removal of 0 bases from V and 1 base from J, the junction contained 6 bases not matched to a gene. The CDR3 loop reads CASSPPVGGSSYEQYF. In DNA, the CDR3 is TGTGCCAGCTCACCACCAGTCGGCGGGAGTTCCTACGAGCAGTACTTC.

The chain is built from TRBV29-1 and TRBJ1-4; D is ambiguous. Deletions cut 3 bases from V and 2 bases from J, with 7 bases between. CDR3 length: 13 amino acids. Germline V lookup: CDR1 SQVTM, CDR2 ANQGSEA. The CDR3 region is CSVENPTNEKLFF. The CDR3 DNA sequence: TGCAGCGTTGAGAACCCGACTAATGAAAAACTGTTTTTT. The full variable domain, rest sourced from reference TRBV29-1 and TRBJ1-4, is SAVISQKPSRDICQRGTSLTIQCQVDSQVTMMFWYRQQPGQSLTLIATANQGSEATYESGFVIDKFPISRPNLTFSTLTVSNMSPEDSSIYLCSVENPTNEKLFFGSGTQLSVL.

The J gene is TRBJ1-1, the V gene TRBV6-5; D not resolved. Germline V lookup: CDR1 MNHEY, CDR2 SVGAGI. The CDR3 has 15 amino acids. V gave up 0 bases and J gave up 6 bases, with 14 bases separating them. The CDR3 here is CASSYSRKGIAEAFF. In DNA form, the CDR3 reads TGTGCCAGCAGTTACTCAAGAAAAGGGATCGCTGAAGCTTTCTTT.

The J gene is TRBJ2-1, the V gene TRBV19, with TRBD2 matching 8 bases. CDR1 is LNHDA, CDR2 SQIVND, per germline (reference sequence). This CDR3 contains 14 residues. Losses at the gene ends were 7 bases for V and 4 bases for J; bases not matched to a gene: 6. CDR3 sequence reads: CASTEAGAYNEQFF. CDR3 DNA: TGTGCCAGTACGGAAGCGGGAGCGTACAATGAGCAGTTCTTC.